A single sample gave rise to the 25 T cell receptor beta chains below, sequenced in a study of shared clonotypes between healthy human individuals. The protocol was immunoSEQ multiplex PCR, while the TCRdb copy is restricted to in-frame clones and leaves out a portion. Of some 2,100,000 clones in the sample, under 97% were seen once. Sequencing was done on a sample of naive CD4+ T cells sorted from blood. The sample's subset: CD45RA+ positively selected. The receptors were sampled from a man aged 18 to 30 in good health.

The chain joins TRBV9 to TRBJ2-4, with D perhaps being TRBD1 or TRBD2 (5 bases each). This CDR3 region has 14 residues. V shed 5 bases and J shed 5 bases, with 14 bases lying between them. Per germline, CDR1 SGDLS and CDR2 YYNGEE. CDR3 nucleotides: TGTGCCAGCAGTGACGGGACGCGGGAAAACATTCAGTACTTC. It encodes CASSDGTRENIQYF.

The CDR3 sequence is CASSSRTGRQPQHF. As DNA, the CDR3 is TGTGCCAGCAGCTCTAGGACAGGGAGGCAGCCCCAGCATTTT. V usage is TRBV5-8 and J usage is TRBJ1-5; 8 bases map to TRBD1. The CDR3 consists of 14 residues. The V gene's germline CDR1 is SGHTS and CDR2 YDEGEE. V lost 3 bases to trimming and J lost 7 bases; unmatched junction nucleotides: 6.

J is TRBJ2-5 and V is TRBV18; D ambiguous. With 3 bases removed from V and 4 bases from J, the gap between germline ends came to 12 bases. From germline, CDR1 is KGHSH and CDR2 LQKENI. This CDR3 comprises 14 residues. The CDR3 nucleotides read TGTGCCAGCTCACCCTTAGGGAACGGAGAGACCCAGTACTTC. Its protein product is CASSPLGNGETQYF.

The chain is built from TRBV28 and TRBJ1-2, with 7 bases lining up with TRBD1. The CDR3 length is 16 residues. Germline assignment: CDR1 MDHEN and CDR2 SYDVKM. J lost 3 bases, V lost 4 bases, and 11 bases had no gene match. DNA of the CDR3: TGTGCCAGCAGTTCGATAGGGGGGGACAGCTACTATGGCTACACCTTC. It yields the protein CASSSIGGDSYYGYTF.

CDR3 DNA sequence: TGTGCCAGTACCCGTCGGAATGGATATGAGCAGTACTTC. Translated, it gives CASTRRNGYEQYF. The chain employs TRBV19 and TRBJ2-7; D uncertain. The V end was cut by 7 bases, the J end by 7 bases, with 17 bases between. Germline V gene lookup returns CDR1 LNHDA and CDR2 SQIVND (reference sequence). The CDR3 sequence is 13 residues long.

As DNA, the CDR3 is TGTGCCAGCTTGGGTGGCAGGCAAGAGACCCAGTACTTC. Translation: CASLGGRQETQYF. J is TRBJ2-5 and V is TRBV18; D gene unclear. This CDR3 contains 13 residues. Trimming took off 7 bases at V and 2 bases at J, with 11 bases between the two ends. Germline values: CDR1 KGHSH, CDR2 LQKENI.

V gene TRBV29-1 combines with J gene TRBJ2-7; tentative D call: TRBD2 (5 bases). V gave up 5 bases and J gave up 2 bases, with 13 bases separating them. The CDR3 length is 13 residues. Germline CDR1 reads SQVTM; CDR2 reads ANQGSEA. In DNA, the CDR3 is TGCAGCGTTACTAGGCAGGCTCCCTACGAGCAGTACTTC. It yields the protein CSVTRQAPYEQYF.

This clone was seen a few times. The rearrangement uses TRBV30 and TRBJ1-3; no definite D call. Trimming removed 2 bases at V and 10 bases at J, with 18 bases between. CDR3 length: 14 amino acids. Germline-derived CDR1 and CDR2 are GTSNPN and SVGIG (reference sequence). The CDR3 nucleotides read TGTGCCTGGAGTAGGGTAGAAGTCCGCGGAACCATATATTTT. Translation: CAWSRVEVRGTIYF.

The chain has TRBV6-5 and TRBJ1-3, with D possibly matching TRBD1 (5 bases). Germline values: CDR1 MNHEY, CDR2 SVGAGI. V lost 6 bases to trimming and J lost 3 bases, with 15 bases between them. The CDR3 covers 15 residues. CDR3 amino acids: CASRGTAVGGNTIYF. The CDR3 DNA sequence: TGTGCCAGCAGGGGGACTGCCGTGGGTGGAAACACCATATATTTT.

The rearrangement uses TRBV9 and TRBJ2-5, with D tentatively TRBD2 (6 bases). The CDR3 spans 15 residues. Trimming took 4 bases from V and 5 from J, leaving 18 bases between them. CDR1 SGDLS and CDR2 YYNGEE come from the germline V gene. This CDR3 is CASSSLGGVSETQYF. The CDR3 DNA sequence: TGTGCCAGCAGCTCCCTCGGAGGGGTTTCGGAGACCCAGTACTTC.

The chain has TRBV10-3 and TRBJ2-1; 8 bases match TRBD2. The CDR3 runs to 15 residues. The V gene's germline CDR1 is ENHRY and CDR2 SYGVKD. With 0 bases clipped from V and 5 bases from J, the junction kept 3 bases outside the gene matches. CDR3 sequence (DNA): TGTGCCATCAGTGAGTCGATAGCGGGACACAATGAGCAGTTCTTC. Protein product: CAISESIAGHNEQFF.

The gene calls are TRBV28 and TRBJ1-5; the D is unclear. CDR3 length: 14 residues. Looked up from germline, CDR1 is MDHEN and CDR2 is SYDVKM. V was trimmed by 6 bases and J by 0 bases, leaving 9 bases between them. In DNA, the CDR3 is TGTGCCAGCAGGCAAGCAGGTAGCAATCAGCCCCAGCATTTT. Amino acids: CASRQAGSNQPQHF.

CDR3: CASSGPGQESGYTF. The CDR3 DNA sequence: TGTGCCAGCAGTGGTCCGGGACAGGAATCCGGCTACACCTTC. The V and J genes are TRBV7-9 and TRBJ1-2; 8 nucleotides agree with TRBD1. Germline values: CDR1 SEHNR, CDR2 FQNEAQ (reference sequence). V shed 6 bases, J shed 8 bases, and the junction held 11 bases outside the gene matches. CDR3 length: 14 amino acids.

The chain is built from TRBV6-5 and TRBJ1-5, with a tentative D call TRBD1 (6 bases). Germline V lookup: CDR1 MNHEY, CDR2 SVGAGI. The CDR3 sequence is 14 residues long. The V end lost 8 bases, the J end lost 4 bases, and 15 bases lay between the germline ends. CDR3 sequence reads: CASGGNRVNQPQHF. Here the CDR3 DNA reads TGTGCCAGCGGGGGGAACAGGGTAAATCAGCCCCAGCATTTT.

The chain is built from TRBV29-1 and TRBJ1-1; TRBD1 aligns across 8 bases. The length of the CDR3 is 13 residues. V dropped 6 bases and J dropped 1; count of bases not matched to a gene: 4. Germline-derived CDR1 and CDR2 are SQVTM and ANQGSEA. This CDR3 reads CSVGDRKNTEAFF. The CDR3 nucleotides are TGCAGCGTCGGGGACAGGAAGAACACTGAAGCTTTCTTT.

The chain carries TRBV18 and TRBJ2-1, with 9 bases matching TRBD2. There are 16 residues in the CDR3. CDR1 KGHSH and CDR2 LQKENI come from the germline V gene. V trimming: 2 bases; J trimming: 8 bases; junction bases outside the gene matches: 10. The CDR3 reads CASSPDLAGIIDEQFF. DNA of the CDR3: TGTGCCAGCTCACCAGACCTAGCGGGAATTATCGATGAGCAGTTCTTC.

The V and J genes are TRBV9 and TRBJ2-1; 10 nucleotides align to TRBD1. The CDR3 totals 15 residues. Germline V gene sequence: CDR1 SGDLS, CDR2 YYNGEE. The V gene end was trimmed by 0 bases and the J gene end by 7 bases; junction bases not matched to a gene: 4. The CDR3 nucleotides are TGTGCCAGCAGCGTAGGACAGGGGGCGTCAAATGAGCAGTTCTTC. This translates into CASSVGQGASNEQFF.

For the CDR3, the DNA is TGTGCCAGCAGTGGACTAGCGGGAGGTGGATACAATGAGCAGTTCTTC. Translated: CASSGLAGGGYNEQFF. This chain uses TRBV2 with TRBJ2-1; 13 nucleotides line up with TRBD2. This CDR3 has 16 amino acids. CDR1 is SNHLY and CDR2 is FYNNEI in the germline V gene. With 4 bases clipped from V and 4 bases from J, the junction kept 4 bases outside the gene matches.

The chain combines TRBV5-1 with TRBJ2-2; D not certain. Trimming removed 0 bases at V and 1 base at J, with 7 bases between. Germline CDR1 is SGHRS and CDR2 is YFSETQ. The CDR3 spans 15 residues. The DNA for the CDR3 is TGCGCCAGCAGCTTGGGACCGCTGAACACCGGGGAGCTGTTTTTT. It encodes CASSLGPLNTGELFF.

CDR3 amino acids: CASISPGRSYEQYF. CDR3 DNA: TGTGCCAGCATTTCCCCAGGCAGGTCCTACGAGCAGTACTTC. This rearrangement joins TRBV28 to TRBJ2-7, with D hard to call. The CDR3 is 14 residues long. Per germline, CDR1 MDHEN and CDR2 SYDVKM. Trimming shortened V by 7 bases and J by 1 base, and 14 bases separated the two germline ends.

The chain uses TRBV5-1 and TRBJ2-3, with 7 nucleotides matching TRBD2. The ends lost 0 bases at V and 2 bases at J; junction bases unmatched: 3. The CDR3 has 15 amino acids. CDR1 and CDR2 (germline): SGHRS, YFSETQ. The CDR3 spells CASSLVGRATDTQYF. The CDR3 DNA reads TGCGCCAGCAGCTTGGTAGGGAGGGCCACAGATACGCAGTATTTT.

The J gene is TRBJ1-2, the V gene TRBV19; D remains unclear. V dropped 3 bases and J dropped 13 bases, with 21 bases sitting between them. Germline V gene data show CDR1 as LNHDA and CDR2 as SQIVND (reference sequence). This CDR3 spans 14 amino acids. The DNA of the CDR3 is TGTGCCAGTAGTATGGCGGATTCGATTGGTTTTTGCACCTTC. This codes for CASSMADSIGFCTF.

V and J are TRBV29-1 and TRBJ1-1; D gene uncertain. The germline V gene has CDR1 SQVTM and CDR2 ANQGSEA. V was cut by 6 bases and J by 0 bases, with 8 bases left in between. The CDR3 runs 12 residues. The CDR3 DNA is TGCAGCGTGGGCTACATGAACACTGAAGCTTTCTTT. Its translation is CSVGYMNTEAFF.

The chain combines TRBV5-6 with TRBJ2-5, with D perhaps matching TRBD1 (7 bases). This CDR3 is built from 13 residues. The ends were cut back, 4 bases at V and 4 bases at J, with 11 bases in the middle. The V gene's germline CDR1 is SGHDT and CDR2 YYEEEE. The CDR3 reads CASSPRGAETQYF. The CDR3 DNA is TGTGCCAGCAGCCCCAGGGGGGCAGAGACCCAGTACTTC.

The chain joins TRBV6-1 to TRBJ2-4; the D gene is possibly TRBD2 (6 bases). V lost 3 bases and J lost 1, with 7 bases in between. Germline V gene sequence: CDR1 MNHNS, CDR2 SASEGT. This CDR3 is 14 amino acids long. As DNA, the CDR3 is TGTGCCAGCAGTGACCGGGGGGCCAAAAACATTCAGTACTTC. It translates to CASSDRGAKNIQYF.